What follows describes a single T cell receptor beta chain. CDR1 SGHVS and CDR2 FQNEAQ come from the germline V gene. Trimming shortened V by 5 bases and J by 3 bases, and 17 bases separated the two germline ends. The CDR3 totals 16 residues. This record belongs to a study of blood T cell repertoires in COVID-19. The wider study: PBMCs, B-cell-depleted T cells, or T cells provided the cDNA or gDNA that made up the material.

Authors' methods: Estimates of nucleated cell counts were drawn from the amplification of reference gene primers. Data came from immunoSEQ multiplex PCR; TCRdb stores just in-frame clones and leaves some out. The V and J calls and the clone size are those of that table, but D and trimming were determined from the DNA. This sample has about 150,000 clones, with approximately 90% found just once. Specimen: peripheral blood. The sequence was obtained from a woman aged 55-69 years with active COVID-19. The chain links TRBV7-8 to TRBJ2-1; the D is unclear. CDR3 sequence: CASSPKPSLVYNEQFF. The CDR3 DNA reads as TGTGCCAGCAGCCCAAAACCCTCACTTGTCTACAATGAGCAGTTCTTC.